This T cell receptor beta chain came from a study of OX40 agonist ivuxolimab in advanced cancers. Study-level background: Each patient was given ivuxolimab into a vein every 2 weeks, at 0.01 to 10 mg/kg.

Individuals having autoimmune disease history or systemic immunosuppression were not enrolled. The protocol was immunoSEQ multiplex PCR, while the TCRdb copy is restricted to in-frame clones and leaves out a portion. The table has approximately 64,000 clones, about 85% seen once. Germline V lookup: CDR1 SQVTM, CDR2 ANQGSEA. V shed 7 bases and J shed 7 bases, with 22 bases lying between them. The CDR3 runs to 14 residues. V and J are TRBV29-1 and TRBJ2-5; perhaps TRBD2 as D (6 bases). The receptor's source is an adult with an advanced solid tumor such as melanoma, head and neck, liver or kidney cancer. The source was CD4+ or CD8+ T cells sorted from blood, collected in a trial of the OX40 agonist ivuxolimab. The CDR3: CSGREGPFGRTQYF. The CDR3 DNA is TGCAGCGGGAGGGAAGGGCCCTTCGGGAGGACCCAGTACTTC.